This is a list of T cell receptor beta chains from one sample in a study of T cells in Graves' hyperthyroidism and ophthalmopathy. One entry per CDR3 protein results from TCRdb running MiXCR on the multiplex PCR reads. The sample consists of around 600,000 distinct CDR3 sequences, about 14% of them appearing once. The sequencing input was blood. Source of these receptors: a woman between 45 and 65 years old with Graves' ophthalmopathy. Each CDR3 is given with its conserved first and last residue. D genes are given only for firm matches. For some rows the clone size is stated as once, few or many, or as a class when expanded; others skip it.

v_gene,d_gene,abundance,j_gene,CDR3nt,CDR3aa
TRBV20-1,TRBD2,many,TRBJ2-7,TGCAGTGCTAGAGATTCCCTTCCCGGCGGGAGTAAGTTGGGGCTATCCTACGAGCAGTACTTC,CSARDSLPGGSKLGLSYEQYF
TRBV7-9,NA,few,TRBJ2-7,TGTGCCAGCAGCCCGGTCCGGGGGCGGGAGTACGAGCAGTACTTC,CASSPVRGREYEQYF
TRBV20-1,TRBD2,NA,TRBJ2-7,TGCAGTGCTATTACTAGCGGGAGGGCCGACGAGCAGTACTTC,CSAITSGRADEQYF
TRBV12-3/TRBV12-4,NA,many,TRBJ1-5,TGTGCCAGCAGTTTAGGGGGCTGGAACCAGCCCCAGCATTTT,CASSLGGWNQPQHF
TRBV15,TRBD1,few,TRBJ1-2,TGTGCCACCAGCACCCGACAGGGATCAGGGGGCTACACCTTC,CATSTRQGSGGYTF
TRBV27,TRBD2,few,TRBJ2-4,TGTGCCAGCAAACGACTAGCGGGAGGGCCTATGTCCAAAAACATTCAGTACTTC,CASKRLAGGPMSKNIQYF
TRBV20-1,TRBD2,NA,TRBJ2-1,TGCAGTCCAGGACTAGCGGGATCATACAATGAGCAGTTCTTC,CSPGLAGSYNEQFF
TRBV11-2,TRBD1,many,TRBJ1-6,TGTGCCAGCAGCTTAGCCAGGACAGGGGATAATTCACCCCTCCACTTT,CASSLARTGDNSPLHF
TRBV24-1,TRBD2,few,TRBJ2-2,TGTGCCACCAGTGATGCGAAACCGGGACTAGCCCGCCTCGGGGAGCTGTTTTTT,CATSDAKPGLARLGELFF
TRBV18,NA,many,TRBJ2-2,TGTGCCAGCTCCGGGGACACGACGAACACCGGGGAGCTGTTTTTT,CASSGDTTNTGELFF
TRBV5-1,NA,many,TRBJ2-3,TGCGCCAGCAGCTTGGGTGACCAAGGAGACACAGATACGCAGTATTTT,CASSLGDQGDTDTQYF
TRBV7-2,NA,many,TRBJ2-3,TGTGCCAGCAGCCGAAAGACGGGAGATACGCAGTATTTT,CASSRKTGDTQYF
TRBV20-1,NA,NA,TRBJ2-1,TGCAGTGCCCGGACAGACTACAATGAGCAGTTCTTC,CSARTDYNEQFF
TRBV28,NA,few,TRBJ1-2,TGTGCCAGCAGTCCCCACCTTAACTATGGCTACACCTTC,CASSPHLNYGYTF
TRBV28,NA,many,TRBJ2-1,TGTGCCAGCAGTTTAATAACAGACGGGGCGTACAATGAGCAGTTCTTC,CASSLITDGAYNEQFF
TRBV9,TRBD1,many,TRBJ2-7,TGTGCCAGCAGCGTACGACAGGGGCAAACCTACGAGCAGTACTTC,CASSVRQGQTYEQYF
TRBV18,NA,many,TRBJ2-1,TGTGCCAGCTCACCGGGAACAGGGTTTGTCGATGAGCAGTTCTTC,CASSPGTGFVDEQFF
TRBV15,TRBD1,many,TRBJ2-1,TGTGCCACCAGCAGAGACGACAGGGCTTCTAATGAGCAGTTCTTC,CATSRDDRASNEQFF
TRBV12-3/TRBV12-4,NA,few,TRBJ1-1,TGTGCCAGCAGTCTACCAATTACTACTGAAGCTTTCTTT,CASSLPITTEAFF
TRBV18,NA,few,TRBJ1-6,TGTGCCAGCTCACCGGCAGGGATGAGTAATTCACCCCTCCACTTT,CASSPAGMSNSPLHF
TRBV5-1,TRBD2,NA,TRBJ2-1,TGCGCCAGCAGGAAGACTAGCGGGAGTCCCAATGAGCAGTTCTTC,CASRKTSGSPNEQFF
TRBV12-3/TRBV12-4,NA,many,TRBJ1-1,TGTGCCAGCAGTTTCCGTCCCGCCATACAGGATGAGGACACTGAAGCTTTCTTT,CASSFRPAIQDEDTEAFF
TRBV14,TRBD1,NA,TRBJ1-2,TGTGCCAGCAGCCAAGCCTCTGGGACAGGGAGTGGCTACACCTTC,CASSQASGTGSGYTF
TRBV7-3,TRBD1,many,TRBJ2-2,TGTGCCAGCAGCTTATGGACAGGGACCGGGGAGCTGTTTTTT,CASSLWTGTGELFF
TRBV7-9,TRBD2,many,TRBJ2-7,TGTGCCAGCAGCTTACCGGACGGACTAGCGGGAGTGCAATCCTACGAGCAGTACTTC,CASSLPDGLAGVQSYEQYF
TRBV20-1,NA,many,TRBJ2-1,TGCAGTGCCCCGCGATCCTTCTCCTACAATGAGCAGTTCTTC,CSAPRSFSYNEQFF
TRBV6-1,TRBD1,many,TRBJ1-5,TGTGCCAGCAGTGGACAGGGGGGGATACTTAGCAATCAGCCCCAGCATTTT,CASSGQGGILSNQPQHF
TRBV7-2,TRBD1,many,TRBJ2-2,TGTGCCAGCAGTCACAAGACCGGGACAGCGAACACCGGGGAGCTGTTTTTT,CASSHKTGTANTGELFF
TRBV6-2/TRBV6-3,NA,many,TRBJ1-1,TGTGCCAGCAGTTTAGGAATCACTGAAGCTTTCTTT,CASSLGITEAFF
TRBV5-1,TRBD2,many,TRBJ2-7,TGCGCCAGCAGCTCTTCTAGCGGGAACCACGAGCAGTACTTC,CASSSSSGNHEQYF
TRBV28,TRBD2,NA,TRBJ2-2,TGTGCCAGCAGTTTAGATGGGACTAGCGGGAGGGGCACCGGGGAGCTGTTTTTT,CASSLDGTSGRGTGELFF
TRBV2,TRBD2,NA,TRBJ2-2,TGTGCCAGCAGTGAAAGGACTAGCGGGATGTTGGGCGGGGAGCTGTTTTTT,CASSERTSGMLGGELFF
TRBV6-2/TRBV6-3,TRBD1,many,TRBJ2-5,TGTGCCAGCAGTTCCTGGGACAGGACCCAGTACTTC,CASSSWDRTQYF
TRBV7-9,NA,NA,TRBJ1-2,TGTGCCAGCAGCTCGGGACGGAGAGGCTCAGAAGGCTACACCTTC,CASSSGRRGSEGYTF
TRBV7-8,NA,many,TRBJ2-3,TGTGCCAGCAGCTTTAGCGGAGGCACAGATACGCAGTATTTT,CASSFSGGTDTQYF
TRBV28,NA,few,TRBJ1-1,TGTGCCAGCAGTTTAAAGGGGTTGAGGAACACTGAAGCTTTCTTT,CASSLKGLRNTEAFF
TRBV6-2/TRBV6-3,TRBD1,NA,TRBJ1-1,TGTGCCAGCAGTCACAGTCGGACAGGGCTCCCTGAAGCTTTCTTT,CASSHSRTGLPEAFF
TRBV15,TRBD1,NA,TRBJ2-7,TGTGCCACCAGCAGACAGCGCAGGGGGACCTACGAGCAGTACTTC,CATSRQRRGTYEQYF
TRBV27,NA,NA,TRBJ2-1,TGTGCCAGCAGTTTAAGCGCAGGGATCAATGAGCAGTTCTTC,CASSLSAGINEQFF
TRBV6-1,TRBD1,few,TRBJ1-6,TGTGCCAGCGGAGGTGGGGACAGATATTCACCCCTCCACTTT,CASGGGDRYSPLHF
TRBV11-2,NA,many,TRBJ2-3,TGTGCCAGCAGCCCAATAACCGGGGGCGCCACAGATACGCAGTATTTT,CASSPITGGATDTQYF
TRBV29-1,NA,many,TRBJ2-1,TGCAGCGTTGGAGGTCCTTCTTCCGGTGAGCAGTTCTTC,CSVGGPSSGEQFF
TRBV20-1,NA,many,TRBJ1-5,TGCAGTGCTAGACCTGCAGGGGATTTCGGCAATCAGCCCCAGCATTTT,CSARPAGDFGNQPQHF
TRBV7-9,TRBD2,many,TRBJ2-1,TGTGCCAGCAGATTTAGCGGGTCTAGCTACAATGAGCAGTTCTTC,CASRFSGSSYNEQFF
TRBV7-2,NA,many,TRBJ2-7,TGTGCCAGCAGCTTGGGCAGCTTCTACGAGCAGTACTTC,CASSLGSFYEQYF
TRBV3-1,NA,many,TRBJ2-1,TGTGCCAGCAGCCAAGAGTTATCGCTTAATGAGCAGTTCTTC,CASSQELSLNEQFF
TRBV10-3,TRBD2,many,TRBJ2-1,TGTGCCATCAGGGTCCTAGCGGGAGGGGTCAATGAGCAGTTCTTC,CAIRVLAGGVNEQFF
TRBV11-3,NA,many,TRBJ2-1,TGTGCCAGCAGCTCCTTAAGACCCCGGACGGACCTCAATGAGCAGTTCTTC,CASSSLRPRTDLNEQFF
TRBV11-3,NA,many,TRBJ2-7,TGTGCCAGCAGCTTATCTCCTCTACTCTCCTACGAGCAGTACTTC,CASSLSPLLSYEQYF
TRBV10-3,NA,many,TRBJ2-7,TGTGCCATCAGTGAGTCGCAGGGACGTGGCTACGAGCAGTACTTC,CAISESQGRGYEQYF
TRBV18,TRBD1,once,TRBJ2-1,TGTGCCAGCTCCACCGGGACAGGGTCGGTTGAGCAGTTCTTC,CASSTGTGSVEQFF
TRBV9,TRBD2,NA,TRBJ2-7,TGTGCCAGCAGCACCCGACTAGCGGGATACGAGCAGTACTTC,CASSTRLAGYEQYF
TRBV5-1,NA,many,TRBJ2-1,TGCGCCAGCAGCTTGTCGGGAGTCTCCTACAATGAGCAGTTCTTC,CASSLSGVSYNEQFF